The T cell receptor (beta chain) described here comes from a study of cytomegalovirus exposure and HLA in healthy donors. Primers for the PCR totalled 60 Vbeta and 13 Jbeta. Authors' data handling: Unique TCR beta chains totaled some 81 million in a later count, with roughly 10 million of them shared. The protocol was immunoSEQ multiplex PCR, while the TCRdb copy is restricted to in-frame clones and leaves out a portion. That table gives V, J and clone size, and the DNA gave D and trimming. The repertoire holds some 170,000 clones, with 65% to 85% as singletons. Germline assignment: CDR1 SGHRS and CDR2 YFSETQ. Trimming took off 1 base at V and 9 bases at J, with 8 bases between the two ends. This CDR3 contains 13 residues.

The receptor was isolated from a woman in her forties or fifties in good health and CMV-seropositive. Sequencing was carried out using PBMCs. V usage is TRBV5-1 and J usage is TRBJ1-6; no firm D call. The CDR3 region has the DNA TGCGCCAGCAGCTTGAACTTCGGTTCACCCCTCCACTTT. Encoded protein: CASSLNFGSPLHF. The entire variable domain, with the rest obtained from reference TRBV5-1 and TRBJ1-6, is as follows: KAGVTQTPRYLIKTRGQQVTLSCSPISGHRSVSWYQQTPGQGLQFLFEYFSETQRNKGNFPGRFSGRQFSNSRSEMNVSTLELGDSALYLCASSLNFGSPLHFGNGTRLTVT.